One and the same sample provided the 2 T cell receptor beta chains below, sequenced in a study of post-analysis software for immune sequencing data. Study-wide results and caveats: The five TRBV segments detected at higher frequency in patients than in controls included TRBV5-6, TRBV5-1 and TRBV20-1.

The antigens of these receptors remain unknown. Each TCR beta cDNA library carried unique molecular identifiers. MiXCR, applied by TCRdb to the PCR reads, yields one record per CDR3 protein. The table lists roughly 570,000 distinct CDR3 sequences, around a third of them singletons, with 5% to 6% in the top ten. Sequenced material: blood. The receptors shown here come from a girl younger than 18 with multiple sclerosis.

This clonotype was seen a few times. This chain uses TRBV12-3 or TRBV12-4 with TRBJ1-5; no firm D call. CDR3 length: 12 residues. Trimming removed 3 bases at V and 7 bases at J, with 7 bases between. CDR3 sequence reads: CASSLWGQPQHF. The DNA for the CDR3 is TGTGCCAGCAGTTTGTGGGGACAGCCCCAGCATTTT.

Concerning this clonotype itself: Sequence at one end of the junction differs from germline and may be a read error. The chain carries TRBV12-3 or TRBV12-4 and TRBJ2-6; D may be TRBD1 (5 bases). The CDR3 consists of 13 residues. The CDR3 nucleotides are TGTGCCAGCAGTCGGACAAAGGCCAACGTCCGGACTTTC. Translated: CASSRTKANVRTF.